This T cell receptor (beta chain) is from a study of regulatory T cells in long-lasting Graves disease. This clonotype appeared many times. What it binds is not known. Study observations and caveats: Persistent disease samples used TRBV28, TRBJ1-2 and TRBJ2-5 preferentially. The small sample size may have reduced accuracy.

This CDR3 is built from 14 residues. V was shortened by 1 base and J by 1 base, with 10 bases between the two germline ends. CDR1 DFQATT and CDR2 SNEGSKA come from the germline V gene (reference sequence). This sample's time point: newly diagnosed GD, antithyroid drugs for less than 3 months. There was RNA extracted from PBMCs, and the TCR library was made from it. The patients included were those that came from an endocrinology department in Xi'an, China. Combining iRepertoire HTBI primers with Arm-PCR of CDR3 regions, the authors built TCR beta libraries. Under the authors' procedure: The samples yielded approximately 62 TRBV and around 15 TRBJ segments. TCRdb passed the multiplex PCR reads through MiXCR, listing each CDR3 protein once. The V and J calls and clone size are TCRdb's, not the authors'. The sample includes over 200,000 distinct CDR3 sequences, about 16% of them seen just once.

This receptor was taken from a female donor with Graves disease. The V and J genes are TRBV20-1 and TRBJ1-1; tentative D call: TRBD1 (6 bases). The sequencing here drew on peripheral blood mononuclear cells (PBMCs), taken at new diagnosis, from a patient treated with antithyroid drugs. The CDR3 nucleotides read TGCAGTGCTAGAGGGGACACCCAGAACACTGAAGCTTTCTTT. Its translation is CSARGDTQNTEAFF.